Presented here are 6 T cell receptor beta chains from one specimen sequenced in a study of blood T cell repertoires in COVID-19. This table comes from immunoSEQ multiplex PCR, and its TCRdb copy is limited to in-frame clones, with some not included. Among 120,000 or so clones listed, under 80% were seen once. Source material: peripheral blood. These receptors were collected from a man aged 65-85 years with acute or convalescent COVID-19.

V usage is TRBV5-4 and J usage is TRBJ1-2; weak D call: TRBD1 (5 bases). The V end was cut by 1 base, the J end by 4 bases, with 11 bases between. CDR1 and CDR2 from the germline V gene are SGHNT and YYREEE (reference sequence). The CDR3 length is 14 residues. For the CDR3, the DNA is TGTGCCAGCAGCTTGAGGGGATTTAGCTATGGCTACACCTTC. It is translated as CASSLRGFSYGYTF. The full variable domain, with the rest looked up from reference TRBV5-4 and TRBJ1-2, is ETGVTQSPTHLIKTRGQQVTLRCSSQSGHNTVSWYQQALGQGPQFIFQYYREEENGRGNFPPRFSGLQFPNYSSELNVNALELDDSALYLCASSLRGFSYGYTFGSGTRLTVV.

This rearrangement joins TRBV20-1 to TRBJ2-7; D possibly corresponds to TRBD1 (5 bases). CDR3 length: 11 amino acids. The germline CDR1 and CDR2 sequences are DFQATT and SNEGSKA (reference sequence). Trimming pared 7 bases from V and 4 bases from J, leaving 11 bases between. CDR3 protein: CSGQGRYEQYF. The CDR3 nucleotides are TGCAGTGGGCAGGGCAGGTACGAGCAGTACTTC.

The gene calls are TRBV30 and TRBJ1-5; the D gene is possibly TRBD1 (6 bases). The germline V gene encodes CDR1 GTSNPN and CDR2 SVGIG (reference sequence). The V and J ends lost 3 bases and 3 bases respectively, with 12 bases between them. The CDR3 consists of 14 residues. The CDR3 DNA reads TGTGCCTGGAGCAAAACAGGGAACAATCAGCCCCAGCATTTT. This translates into CAWSKTGNNQPQHF.

V gene TRBV3-1 (or the pseudogene TRBV3-2) combines with J gene TRBJ1-3; D uncertain. The CDR3 extends over 15 amino acids. Germline loops: CDR1 LGHDT, CDR2 YNNKEL (reference sequence). The V and J ends lost 4 bases and 0 bases respectively, with 10 bases between them. The CDR3 protein is CASSPRANSGNTIYF. The DNA for the CDR3 is TGTGCCAGCAGCCCGAGAGCGAACTCTGGAAACACCATATATTTT.

This chain connects TRBV5-1 to TRBJ2-2; 7 nucleotides line up with TRBD1. The CDR3 consists of 15 residues. With V trimmed by 0 bases and J by 1 base, 0 bases remained unmatched. In germline, CDR1 is SGHRS, CDR2 YFSETQ. In DNA, the CDR3 is TGCGCCAGCAGCTTGGGGACAGGGAACACCGGGGAGCTGTTTTTT. Amino acid sequence: CASSLGTGNTGELFF.

This clone was seen more than once but under ten times. This rearrangement joins TRBV6-2 or TRBV6-3 to TRBJ1-4; 9 nucleotides align to TRBD1. This CDR3 has 13 amino acids. The ends lost 2 bases at V and 11 bases at J; junction bases unmatched: 3. CDR1 MNHEY and CDR2 SVGEGT come from the germline V gene. DNA of the CDR3: TGTGCCAGCAGTTACGGCGGGACAGGGAAACTGTTTTTT. This encodes CASSYGGTGKLFF.